These T cell receptor beta chains were read from a single sample in a study of blood T cell repertoires in COVID-19. Assay used: immunoSEQ multiplex PCR; TCRdb lists only in-frame clones, some missing. Here the sample spans 350,000 or so clones, 88% being singletons. Sequenced: PBMCs or T cells enriched from blood (not recorded which). The receptors here all came from a woman aged 25 to 45 who had been exposed to COVID-19. Both conserved end residues are part of each CDR3. A D gene is named only where the DNA matches it firmly. Clone size appears in some rows only: once, few, many, or a class for an expanded clone.

J	size	V	D	CDR3	DNA
TRBJ1-6	NA	TRBV3-1/TRBV3-2	NA	CASSQEYRNSPLHF	TGTGCCAGCAGCCAAGAGTACAGAAATTCACCCCTCCACTTT
TRBJ1-2	NA	TRBV6-5	TRBD1	CASSTGVSNYGYTF	TGTGCCAGCAGCACAGGGGTATCGAACTATGGCTACACCTTC
TRBJ2-2	NA	TRBV19	NA	CASSIALASGELFF	TGTGCCAGTAGTATAGCTCTAGCGAGCGGGGAGCTGTTTTTT
TRBJ1-1	NA	TRBV2	NA	CATATGTEAFF	TGTGCCACCGCCACCGGCACTGAAGCTTTCTTT
TRBJ1-1	NA	TRBV15	NA	CATSRDFDRLNTEAFF	TGTGCCACCAGCAGAGATTTCGACAGATTGAACACTGAAGCTTTCTTT
TRBJ2-1	NA	TRBV29-1	NA	CSFGGRNEQFF	TGCAGCTTTGGGGGGCGGAATGAGCAGTTCTTC
TRBJ2-7	NA	TRBV5-1	TRBD2	CASSPAAGGRGGEQYF	TGCGCCAGCAGCCCCGCGGCGGGGGGCAGGGGTGGCGAGCAGTACTTC
TRBJ2-4	NA	TRBV27	TRBD1	CASSFFAGQGVNIQYF	TGTGCCAGCAGTTTTTTTGCAGGACAGGGCGTCAACATTCAGTACTTC
TRBJ1-5	NA	TRBV2	TRBD1	CASSTTGGAGQPQHF	TGTGCCAGCAGTACAACAGGGGGCGCGGGTCAGCCCCAGCATTTT
TRBJ2-1	NA	TRBV28	NA	CASSLEGGRYEQFF	TGTGCCAGCAGTTTGGAGGGGGGGCGCTATGAGCAGTTCTTC
TRBJ2-3	NA	TRBV4-2	TRBD1	CASSLTTGGTDTQYF	TGTGCCAGCAGCCTAACGACAGGGGGGACAGATACGCAGTATTTT
TRBJ1-1	once	TRBV10-2	NA	CASCWAGSGTEAFF	TGCGCCAGCTGCTGGGCAGGGTCGGGCACTGAAGCTTTCTTT
TRBJ1-1	NA	TRBV18	TRBD1	CASSPLGQGGAFF	TGTGCCAGCTCACCCCTGGGACAGGGGGGAGCTTTCTTT
TRBJ1-2	NA	TRBV28	TRBD1	CASSSGTDYGYTF	TGTGCCAGCAGTTCCGGGACAGACTATGGCTACACCTTC
TRBJ1-3	NA	TRBV7-6	NA	CASSLILASSGSGNTIYF	TGTGCCAGCAGCTTAATACTGGCCTCCTCAGGCTCTGGAAACACCATATATTTT
TRBJ1-6	NA	TRBV5-1	NA	CASSLSWGQNSPLHF	TGCGCCAGCAGCTTGAGTTGGGGGCAAAATTCACCCCTCCACTTT
TRBJ2-2	NA	TRBV19	NA	CASSTQVNTGELFF	TGTGCCAGTAGTACGCAGGTGAACACCGGGGAGCTGTTTTTT